This T cell receptor beta chain was observed in a study of blood T cell repertoires in COVID-19. For the study at large: Donors in the United States, Italy and Spain gave samples during acute or convalescent COVID-19. T cells, B-cell-depleted T cells, or PBMCs supplied cDNA or gDNA.

The CDR3 runs to 16 residues. In germline, CDR1 is SGHNT, CDR2 YYREEE (reference sequence). The germline V and J ends were trimmed by 4 bases and 3 bases, with 16 bases remaining between them. As processed by the authors: The assay estimated nucleated cells by amplifying reference gene primers. This table comes from immunoSEQ multiplex PCR, and its TCRdb copy is limited to in-frame clones, with some not included. V and J calls and clone size follow that table, whereas D and trimming were derived from the DNA. The table includes about 140,000 clones, roughly 84% detected once. Sequenced: peripheral blood. The chain joins TRBV5-4 to TRBJ2-2; D may be TRBD2 (5 bases). The sequence came from a woman aged 55-70 years with acute or convalescent COVID-19. CDR3 in amino acids: CASSASPGVDTGELFF. CDR3 bases: TGTGCCAGCAGCGCCTCCCCCGGGGTCGACACCGGGGAGCTGTTTTTT.